This TCR beta chain was profiled in a study of blood T cell repertoires in COVID-19. The CDR3 is made up of 18 amino acids. Germline V gene lookup returns CDR1 SGHRS and CDR2 YFSETQ. Germline trimming cut 0 bases from V and 0 bases from J; bases unmatched to any gene: 7. Sequenced by immunoSEQ multiplex PCR; TCRdb stores in-frame clones only, minus some. The data contain roughly 170,000 clones, approximately 84% of them seen just once; the ten biggest clones take up roughly 5%. Cohorts were determined from participant-reported clinical history. The chain carries TRBV5-1 and TRBJ2-3; 10 bases align to TRBD2. The TCR originated in a woman in her forties with acute COVID-19. The sample comprised PBMCs or T cells enriched from blood (not recorded which). CDR3 bases: TGCGCCAGCAGCTTGGGGACTAGCGGCAGACCTAGCACAGATACGCAGTATTTT. Translated: CASSLGTSGRPSTDTQYF.